This T cell receptor (beta chain) is from a study of early T cells in non-severe SARS-CoV-2 infection. Study details: Bulk RNA from unsorted whole blood was sequenced; chains were unpaired.

General study results and limits: Matching results from VDJdb favored anti-spike CD8 responses, leaving private and CD4 specificities undetected.

Attached unique molecular identifiers marked individual cDNA molecules. TCRdb reprocessed the 5' RACE reads via MiXCR and lists one record per CDR3 protein. The repertoire holds some 54,000 distinct CDR3 sequences, with roughly 10% as singletons. This clonotype was picked up many times. Its antigen remains unidentified. The ends were cut back, 1 base at V and 0 bases at J, with 12 bases in the middle. This CDR3 comprises 15 residues. Germline-derived CDR1 and CDR2 are DFQATT and SNEGSKA (reference sequence). The chain links TRBV20-1 to TRBJ1-1, with D unresolved. Source material: whole blood. The sequence derives from an adult who was a healthcare worker with PCR-confirmed SARS-CoV-2 infection or an uninfected control (not recorded which). The CDR3 region has the DNA TGCAGTGCTAGAGGCGGCACGGTCCTGAACACTGAAGCTTTCTTT. Amino acid sequence: CSARGGTVLNTEAFF.